Sequencing of this T cell receptor beta chain was carried out in a study of cytomegalovirus exposure and HLA in healthy donors. The study, taken as a whole, reports: Specificity of a few CMV-associated chains for CMV antigens was verified in vitro.

Sequenced by immunoSEQ multiplex PCR; TCRdb stores in-frame clones only, minus some. This repertoire shows roughly 52,000 clones, 93% found once; its top ten account for under 2%. The CDR3 has 12 amino acids. Trimming left V 8 bases short and J 1 base short, with 8 bases between. Points on this clone: Its specificity is not known.

This TCR derives from a woman between 18 and 29 years old in good health and CMV-seropositive. What was sequenced was PBMCs. V and J are TRBV23-1 and TRBJ1-1; D ambiguous. TRBV23-1 falls under the ORF class, with uncertain function. CDR3 amino acids: CASLGRNTEAFF. CDR3 coding DNA: TGCGCCAGCCTTGGGAGGAACACTGAAGCTTTCTTT.